This T cell receptor (beta chain) stems from a study of cytotoxic CD8 clonotypes in ibrutinib-treated CLL. TCRdb's copy holds only in-frame clones and misses some; the assay was immunoSEQ multiplex PCR. The repertoire has some 100,000 clones, 58% of them found once; the top ten carry 37%. The sample in question was PBMCs, obtained after 24 months of ibrutinib treatment. The sequence was obtained from a human donor with chronic lymphocytic leukemia.

CDR3 nucleotides: TGCAGCGTGAAGGTAGAAGATACGCAGTATTTT. This encodes CSVKVEDTQYF. This chain joins TRBV29-1 and TRBJ2-3, with D uncertain. V lost 6 bases and J lost 5, with 9 bases in between. CDR3 size: 11 residues. Germline V lookup: CDR1 SQVTM, CDR2 ANQGSEA.